The rows below give T cell receptor beta chains drawn from one sample of a study of a mutant IDH1 vaccine in newly diagnosed glioma. Here immunoSEQ multiplex PCR was the method, and the copy in TCRdb shows in-frame clones only, minus some. The table lists around 100,000 clones, almost 90% of them singletons. These receptors lack a known antigen. Sequenced material: PBMCs, taken from a glioma patient whose treatment included an IDH1 peptide vaccine. These receptors all come from a woman between 45 and 60 years old with glioma. CDR3s include the opening cysteine and the closing phenylalanine or tryptophan. D genes are given only for firm matches. A clone size is listed for some rows: how often the clone was seen (once, few, many), or a class if it is expanded.

J,size,D,V,CDR3,DNA
TRBJ1-1,NA,NA,TRBV6-6,CAPPDSLNTEAFF,TGTGCCCCCCCGGACAGCTTGAACACTGAAGCTTTCTTT
TRBJ2-1,NA,NA,TRBV5-1,CASSLGTDYNEQFF,TGCGCCAGCAGCTTGGGGACGGACTACAATGAGCAGTTCTTC
TRBJ2-2,few,TRBD2,TRBV7-9,CASSLPAGALNTGELFF,TGTGCCAGCAGCTTACCAGCGGGAGCCCTGAACACCGGGGAGCTGTTTTTT
TRBJ1-5,NA,NA,TRBV6-1,CASRQVYSNQPQHF,TGTGCCAGCAGACAGGTTTATAGCAATCAGCCCCAGCATTTT
TRBJ2-1,once,TRBD1,TRBV6-5,CASSSMDRGREQFF,TGTGCCAGCAGCTCCATGGACAGGGGGCGGGAGCAGTTCTTC
TRBJ1-1,NA,TRBD1,TRBV7-9,CASSLAGGITEAFF,TGTGCCAGCAGCTTAGCAGGGGGCATCACTGAAGCTTTCTTT
TRBJ1-1,NA,TRBD1,TRBV6-5,CASRQTGSTEAFF,TGTGCCAGCAGACAGACAGGGAGCACTGAAGCTTTCTTT
TRBJ2-2,NA,NA,TRBV6-1,CASSGGELFF,TGTGCCAGCAGTGGCGGGGAGCTGTTTTTT
TRBJ1-5,NA,NA,TRBV28,CASSYTGDNRPQHF,TGTGCCAGCAGTTACACAGGAGACAATCGGCCCCAGCATTTT
TRBJ2-3,few,TRBD2,TRBV18,CASSPAGEEDTQYF,TGTGCCAGCTCACCAGCGGGAGAAGAAGATACGCAGTATTTT
TRBJ2-5,NA,NA,TRBV5-1,CASSFGAETQYF,TGCGCCAGCAGTTTTGGGGCAGAGACCCAGTACTTC
TRBJ1-6,NA,TRBD1,TRBV6-1,CASSEGQGIPSYNSPLHF,TGTGCCAGCAGTGAAGGACAGGGAATACCCTCCTATAATTCACCCCTCCACTTT
TRBJ1-1,NA,NA,TRBV2,CASSVPDRNTEAFF,TGTGCCAGCAGTGTCCCGGACAGGAACACTGAAGCTTTCTTT
TRBJ1-2,NA,TRBD1,TRBV7-2,CASSSGQQTDGYTF,TGTGCCAGCAGCTCGGGACAGCAAACGGATGGCTACACCTTC
TRBJ2-7,NA,TRBD2,TRBV19,CASSIDHTSGSREQYF,TGTGCCAGTAGTATAGATCACACTAGCGGGAGTCGCGAGCAGTACTTC
TRBJ1-4,NA,NA,TRBV28,CASNPDTFNEKLFF,TGTGCCAGCAACCCGGACACCTTTAATGAAAAACTGTTTTTT
TRBJ2-5,NA,TRBD2,TRBV6-5,CASRAGTSGRGEQYF,TGTGCCAGCAGGGCGGGGACTAGCGGGAGGGGGGAGCAGTACTTC
TRBJ2-3,once,TRBD2,TRBV7-2,CASSLAGGRADTQYF,TGTGCCAGCAGCTTAGCGGGAGGGAGAGCAGATACGCAGTATTTT
TRBJ1-1,NA,NA,TRBV7-3,CASSLTGGDTEAFF,TGTGCCAGCAGCTTAACCGGAGGGGACACTGAAGCTTTCTTT